This is a list of T cell receptor beta chains from one sample in a study of blood T cell repertoires in COVID-19. TCRdb keeps only in-frame clones here, not all; method: immunoSEQ multiplex PCR. The sample lists approximately 70,000 clones, approximately 90% occurring once. Source material: peripheral blood. These receptors were collected from a woman between 55 and 75 years old with active COVID-19. Both conserved end residues are part of each CDR3. The D gene is left open where the match is weak. Expanded clones get a size class; other rows say once, few or many, or leave the size out.

j_call v_call d_call clone_size cdr3_aa cdr3_nt
TRBJ2-1 TRBV18 TRBD1 . CASSLGTDNEQFF TGTGCCAGCTCACTCGGGACAGACAATGAGCAGTTCTTC
TRBJ2-1 TRBV5-4 TRBD2 . CASRGLANYNEQFF TGTGCCAGCAGAGGACTAGCGAACTACAATGAGCAGTTCTTC
TRBJ2-1 TRBV13 . . CASSFEVLSSYNEQFF TGTGCCAGCAGCTTTGAGGTTCTGAGCTCCTACAATGAGCAGTTCTTC
TRBJ1-2 TRBV18 TRBD1 once CASSPSTGANYYGYTF TGTGCCAGCTCACCCTCGACAGGGGCAAACTACTATGGCTACACCTTC
TRBJ2-7 TRBV7-2 TRBD2 . CASSLGASGAYEQYF TGTGCCAGCAGCTTAGGGGCTAGCGGCGCCTACGAGCAGTACTTC
TRBJ2-7 TRBV6-5 . once CASSRDRGGSYEQYF TGTGCCAGCAGTCGAGACAGGGGAGGGTCCTACGAGCAGTACTTC
TRBJ1-2 TRBV19 TRBD1 . CASSIAGGYGYTF TGTGCCAGTAGTATAGCAGGGGGCTATGGCTACACCTTC
TRBJ2-5 TRBV6-1 . . CASSEDPAGFQETQYF TGTGCCAGCAGTGAAGACCCAGCGGGCTTCCAAGAGACCCAGTACTTC
TRBJ2-3 TRBV7-8 TRBD2 . CASNRATGRGTDTQYF TGTGCCAGCAACCGCGCTACCGGGAGGGGTACAGATACGCAGTATTTT
TRBJ2-3 TRBV30 TRBD1 . CARDRITDTQYF TGTGCCCGGGACAGAATCACAGATACGCAGTATTTT
TRBJ1-5 TRBV24-1 . once CATRLSPEGNQPQHF TGTGCCACCCGACTCTCCCCTGAGGGCAATCAGCCCCAGCATTTT
TRBJ2-1 TRBV1 . . CTSSRIIAGGVNEQFF TGCACCAGCAGCCGAATTATAGCGGGAGGGGTCAATGAGCAGTTCTTC
TRBJ1-2 TRBV28 TRBD1 . CASRAGTAYGYTF TGTGCCAGCAGAGCCGGGACAGCTTACGGCTACACCTTC
TRBJ2-3 TRBV27 TRBD2 . CASSLRGVGTDTQYF TGTGCCAGCAGTTTACGGGGGGTCGGCACAGATACGCAGTATTTT
TRBJ2-3 TRBV19 . . CASSMLQPTDTQYF TGTGCCAGTAGTATGTTACAGCCCACAGATACGCAGTATTTT
TRBJ2-7 TRBV28 . . CASSFPATPVYEQYF TGTGCCAGCAGTTTTCCCGCCACTCCTGTCTACGAGCAGTACTTC
TRBJ2-7 TRBV11-3 TRBD2 . CASSLRGAYEQYF TGTGCCAGCAGCTTACGGGGGGCCTACGAGCAGTACTTC
TRBJ2-3 TRBV19 TRBD2 . CATTRTSGSSDTQYF TGTGCCACAACCCGGACTAGCGGGAGTTCAGATACGCAGTATTTT
TRBJ2-5 TRBV2 TRBD2 . CAGVRPGLAGGPETQYF TGTGCCGGAGTGCGGCCGGGACTAGCGGGAGGGCCGGAGACCCAGTACTTC
TRBJ2-1 TRBV3-1/TRBV3-2 TRBD1 . CASSPGQASYNEQFF TGTGCCAGCAGCCCCGGACAGGCCTCCTACAATGAGCAGTTCTTC
TRBJ2-2 TRBV28 . once CASSYRVKTGELFF TGTGCCAGCAGTTACCGGGTAAAAACCGGGGAGCTGTTTTTT
TRBJ2-1 TRBV6-5 TRBD2 . CASQGRLAGDEQFF TGTGCCAGCCAAGGGCGACTAGCGGGAGATGAGCAGTTCTTC
TRBJ1-3 TRBV3-1/TRBV3-2 . once CASSRADGNTIYF TGTGCCAGCAGCCGGGCAGACGGAAACACCATATATTTT
TRBJ2-2 TRBV19 TRBD2 . CASSLTSGTNTGELFF TGTGCCAGTAGCCTGACTAGCGGGACGAACACCGGGGAGCTGTTTTTT
TRBJ1-2 TRBV27 TRBD1 . CASSSSRGRSYGYTF TGTGCCAGCAGTTCGTCCAGGGGGCGCAGCTATGGCTACACCTTC
TRBJ1-6 TRBV5-5 . . CASSLSSSYNSPLHF TGTGCCAGCAGCTTGTCTAGCTCCTATAATTCACCCCTCCACTTT
TRBJ2-5 TRBV5-1 TRBD2 . CASSLGLASQTQYF TGCGCCAGCAGCTTGGGACTAGCATCTCAGACCCAGTACTTC
TRBJ2-2 TRBV6-7 . . CASSYQRVGTNTGELFF TGTGCCAGCAGTTACCAGCGAGTCGGGACAAACACCGGGGAGCTGTTTTTT
TRBJ2-1 TRBV5-6 . once CASSLLLAHRSDNEQFF TGTGCCAGCAGCTTGTTGCTAGCCCATCGGAGTGACAATGAGCAGTTCTTC
TRBJ1-1 TRBV6-6 . . CASSYKRGNTEAFF TGTGCCAGCAGTTACAAAAGGGGGAACACTGAAGCTTTCTTT
TRBJ1-4 TRBV3-1/TRBV3-2 TRBD1 . CASSQGTGAAYEKLFF TGTGCCAGCAGCCAAGGGACAGGCGCGGCGTATGAAAAACTGTTTTTT
TRBJ2-7 TRBV19 . . CASSISTGITYEQYF TGTGCCAGTAGTATAAGCACAGGGATTACCTACGAGCAGTACTTC
TRBJ2-3 TRBV27 . . CASRGDTQYF TGTGCCAGCCGGGGGGATACGCAGTATTTT
TRBJ2-2 TRBV6-5 TRBD1 . CASSRDRGYSGELFF TGTGCCAGCAGTAGGGACAGGGGGTATAGCGGGGAGCTGTTTTTT
TRBJ2-1 TRBV7-9 TRBD2 . CASSSGPGTSGRMGEQFF TGTGCCAGCAGCTCCGGCCCCGGGACTAGCGGGAGGATGGGTGAGCAGTTCTTC
TRBJ2-7 TRBV5-4 TRBD1 . CASSFGQGIGEQYF TGTGCCAGCAGCTTTGGACAGGGAATAGGCGAGCAGTACTTC
TRBJ2-1 TRBV28 TRBD2 . CASFSGSSYNEQFF TGTGCCAGCTTTAGCGGGAGCTCCTACAATGAGCAGTTCTTC
TRBJ1-2 TRBV11-2 . . CASSLEGQVGGYTF TGTGCCAGCAGCTTAGAGGGGCAGGTCGGTGGCTACACCTTC
TRBJ2-5 TRBV29-1 TRBD1 . CSVEGDAGGLETQYF TGCAGCGTTGAAGGCGACGCAGGGGGCTTAGAGACCCAGTACTTC
TRBJ2-6 TRBV5-4 . . CASSLGAGLPSGANVLTF TGTGCCAGCAGCTTGGGGGCGGGCCTACCCTCTGGGGCCAACGTCCTGACTTTC
TRBJ1-5 TRBV7-2 . . CASSLSSNQPQHF TGTGCCAGCAGCTTATCAAGCAATCAGCCCCAGCATTTT
TRBJ1-2 TRBV19 TRBD1 once CASSILQGATGGYTF TGTGCCAGTAGTATTCTGCAGGGGGCGACGGGTGGCTACACCTTC
TRBJ1-2 TRBV28 . . CASTNFRGSLGYTF TGTGCCAGCACCAACTTCAGGGGCTCGTTAGGCTACACCTTC
TRBJ1-2 TRBV3-1/TRBV3-2 . . CASSPWGDNYGYTF TGTGCCAGCAGCCCCTGGGGGGACAACTATGGCTACACCTTC
TRBJ1-1 TRBV18 . . CASSPDSRRTEAFF TGTGCCAGCTCACCGGACAGTAGGCGAACTGAAGCTTTCTTT
TRBJ2-1 TRBV3-1/TRBV3-2 . . CASSQGIRKQFF TGTGCCAGCAGCCAAGGTATTCGTAAGCAGTTCTTC
TRBJ2-7 TRBV28 . . CASSSPTTAGMGQYF TGTGCCAGCAGTTCCCCCACGACAGCGGGCATGGGGCAGTACTTC
TRBJ2-7 TRBV7-9 TRBD1 . CASSSSDRGYRYEQYF TGTGCCAGCAGCTCGTCGGACAGGGGGTATAGGTACGAGCAGTACTTC
TRBJ2-3 TRBV29-1 TRBD2 . CSVEDPRTSGRVTDTQYF TGCAGCGTTGAAGACCCACGGACTAGCGGGAGGGTCACAGATACGCAGTATTTT
TRBJ1-1 TRBV6-6 TRBD1 once CASTRRTGGKRNTEAFF TGTGCCAGCACTCGACGAACAGGGGGAAAACGGAACACTGAAGCTTTCTTT